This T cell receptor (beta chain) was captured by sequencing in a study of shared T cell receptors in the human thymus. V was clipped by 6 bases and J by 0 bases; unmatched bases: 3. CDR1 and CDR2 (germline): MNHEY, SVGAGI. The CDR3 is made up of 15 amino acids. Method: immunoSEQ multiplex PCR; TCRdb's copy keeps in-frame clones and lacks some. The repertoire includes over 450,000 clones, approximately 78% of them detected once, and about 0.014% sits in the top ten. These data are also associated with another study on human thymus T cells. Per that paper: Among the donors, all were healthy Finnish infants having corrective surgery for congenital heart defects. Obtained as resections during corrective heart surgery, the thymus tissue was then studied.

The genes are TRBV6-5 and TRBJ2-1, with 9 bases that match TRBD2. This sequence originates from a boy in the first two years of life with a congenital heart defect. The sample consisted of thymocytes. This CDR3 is CASRAGGSSYNEQFF. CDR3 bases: TGTGCCAGCAGAGCGGGGGGAAGCTCCTACAATGAGCAGTTCTTC.